A single sample is the source of the 27 T cell receptor beta chains below, sequenced in a study of cytomegalovirus exposure and HLA in healthy donors. PCR amplification relied on 60 Vbeta primers (plus 13 Jbeta primers). Sequencing was performed with immunoSEQ multiplex PCR; in TCRdb, only in-frame clones are kept and a portion is missing. The sample has about 170,000 clones. The sample was PBMCs. Receptors originate from a young woman in good health and CMV-seropositive.

In the case of this clone: Other nucleotide sequences from this sample produce the same CDR3. V is TRBV5-1 and J is TRBJ1-5; TRBD1 aligns across 8 bases. The CDR3 runs to 15 residues. The ends lost 0 bases at V and 4 bases at J; junction bases unmatched: 3. Germline CDR1 SGHRS, CDR2 YFSETQ. CDR3 bases: TGCGCCAGCAGCTTGGGCCAGGGGGCTAATCAGCCCCAGCATTTT. It encodes CASSLGQGANQPQHF.

This chain connects TRBV9 to TRBJ2-7; D is possibly TRBD1 (6 bases). The CDR3 runs 15 residues. V was trimmed by 3 bases and J by 1 base, leaving 14 bases between them. The germline gives CDR1 SGDLS, CDR2 YYNGEE. In DNA form, the CDR3 reads TGTGCCAGCAGCGCGACCACAGGGATTTCCTACGAGCAGTACTTC. This encodes CASSATTGISYEQYF.

The J gene is TRBJ2-7, the V gene TRBV11-3, with a possible D match to TRBD1 (5 bases). The CDR3 is 14 amino acids. Germline CDR1 reads SGHNT; CDR2 reads YENEEA. V lost 3 bases to trimming and J lost 5 bases, with 14 bases between them. The CDR3 protein is CASSFGLQAHEQYF. CDR3 bases: TGTGCCAGCAGCTTCGGTTTACAGGCCCACGAGCAGTACTTC.

Here the CDR3 reads CASSLARGSNQPQHF. The DNA of the CDR3 is TGTGCCAGCAGCTTAGCGCGAGGCAGCAATCAGCCCCAGCATTTT. The chain links TRBV7-2 to TRBJ1-5; D is unclear. V lost 0 bases, J lost 1 base, and 7 bases lay in between. CDR3 length: 15 amino acids. Germline loops: CDR1 SGHTA, CDR2 FQGNSA.

This chain joins TRBV5-1 and TRBJ1-2, with 8 bases that match TRBD1. Germline V CDR1 and CDR2: SGHRS, YFSETQ. The CDR3 consists of 14 residues. The V gene end was trimmed by 0 bases and the J gene end by 8 bases; junction bases not matched to a gene: 6. Here the CDR3 DNA reads TGCGCCAGCAGCTTGGACAGGGGGGCCCGGGGCTACACCTTC. Encoded protein: CASSLDRGARGYTF.

The chain's CDR3 is CASSVHGTSGTYEQYF. CDR3 sequence (DNA): TGTGCCAGCAGCGTGCATGGGACTAGCGGGACCTACGAGCAGTACTTC. The chain couples TRBV9 to TRBJ2-5; TRBD2 matches at 13 bases. The J call is in doubt because the DNA end fits TRBJ2-7 better. The CDR3 contains 16 residues. In germline, CDR1 is SGDLS, CDR2 YYNGEE.

The chain employs TRBV9 and TRBJ2-1, with D tentatively TRBD2 (6 bases). CDR1 is SGDLS and CDR2 is YYNGEE in the germline V gene. The germline V and J ends were trimmed by 9 bases and 5 bases, with 21 bases remaining between them. CDR3 length equals 15 residues. CDR3 DNA sequence: TGTGCCAACCTTCCGAAATGGGGAGGAGACAATGAGCAGTTCTTC. This encodes CANLPKWGGDNEQFF.

The chain couples TRBV18 to TRBJ1-2, with D possibly being TRBD1 (6 bases). The V end was cut by 3 bases, the J end by 2 bases, with 13 bases between. There are 15 residues in the CDR3. Germline-derived CDR1 and CDR2 are KGHSH and LQKENI. The CDR3 nucleotides read TGTGCCAGCTCACCCTCCCAGACAGGAAACTATGGCTACACCTTC. Translation: CASSPSQTGNYGYTF.

The chain is built from TRBV10-3 and TRBJ1-2; TRBD1 matches at 7 bases. V was clipped by 11 bases and J by 3 bases; unmatched bases: 9. The CDR3 loop spans 13 amino acids. Germline V gene lookup returns CDR1 ENHRY and CDR2 SYGVKD. DNA of the CDR3: TGTGCCTCGGGGGCACAGGGGCACTATGGCTACACCTTC. Translation: CASGAQGHYGYTF.

The chain employs TRBV10-3 and TRBJ2-7; TRBD2 aligns across 7 bases. Germline V lookup: CDR1 ENHRY, CDR2 SYGVKD. This CDR3 region has 14 residues. V lost 4 bases, J lost 2 bases, and 5 bases stayed unmatched. This CDR3 reads CAISGAGTTYEQYF. CDR3 DNA: TGTGCCATCAGTGGGGCAGGGACTACCTACGAGCAGTACTTC.

The J gene is TRBJ1-5, the V gene TRBV2, with D maybe TRBD1 (5 bases). With 5 bases removed from V and 0 bases from J, the gap between germline ends came to 8 bases. The germline V gene encodes CDR1 SNHLY and CDR2 FYNNEI. This CDR3 spans 14 amino acids. Written as DNA, the CDR3 is TGTGCCAGCAGTCGGGGGAATAGCAATCAGCCCCAGCATTTT. This codes for CASSRGNSNQPQHF.

This chain links TRBV14 with TRBJ1-2, with TRBD1 matching 8 bases. This CDR3 is built from 16 residues. CDR1 SGHDN and CDR2 FVKESK come from the germline V gene. V lost 4 bases and J lost 5; bases outside the gene matches: 12. CDR3 DNA: TGTGCCAGCAGCCTTCGACAGGGGAGTCGTATATATGGCTACACCTTC. Encoded protein: CASSLRQGSRIYGYTF.

The rearrangement uses TRBV11-2 and TRBJ2-7; D perhaps matches TRBD2 (5 bases). The germline V gene encodes CDR1 SGHAT and CDR2 FQNNGV. The CDR3 spans 12 residues. Trimming removed 1 base from V and 6 bases from J, with 7 bases in between. The CDR3 bases are TGTGCCAGCAGCTTAGGAGGGATCGAGCAGTACTTC. This codes for CASSLGGIEQYF.

The rearrangement links TRBV2 to TRBJ2-5; TRBD2 agrees at 13 bases. CDR1 is SNHLY and CDR2 is FYNNEI in the germline V gene. This CDR3 is built from 18 residues. V trimming: 6 bases; J trimming: 5 bases; junction bases outside the gene matches: 15. In DNA, the CDR3 is TGTGCCAGCAGCGGGAGCCCGGGTACTAGCGGGAGGGGGGAGACCCAGTACTTC. Translated, it gives CASSGSPGTSGRGETQYF.

The chain employs TRBV30 and TRBJ2-3; TRBD2 matches at 7 bases. This CDR3 contains 15 residues. Germline CDR1 reads GTSNPN; CDR2 reads SVGIG (reference sequence). The ends lost 0 bases at V and 3 bases at J; junction bases unmatched: 6. CDR3 coding DNA: TGTGCCTGGAGTGTTTGGGCGGGAGATACAGATACGCAGTATTTT. It codes for CAWSVWAGDTDTQYF.

This sequence joins TRBV9 and TRBJ1-1; TRBD1 is a possible D gene (5 bases). V lost 4 bases to trimming and J lost 1 base, with 14 bases between them. Per germline, CDR1 SGDLS and CDR2 YYNGEE. The CDR3 has 15 amino acids. CDR3 nucleotides: TGTGCCAGCAGCCCTTGGGGCGGGGGGAACACTGAAGCTTTCTTT. Translated, it gives CASSPWGGGNTEAFF.

V and J are TRBV4-1 and TRBJ2-3; 13 bases align to TRBD2. The CDR3 consists of 15 residues. Germline values: CDR1 MGHRA, CDR2 YSYEKL. V trimming: 8 bases; J trimming: 4 bases; junction bases outside the gene matches: 6. In DNA form, the CDR3 reads TGCGCCAGCGCCATCGGACTAGCGGGAGCAGATACGCAGTATTTT. It codes for CASAIGLAGADTQYF.

This chain joins TRBV4-1 and TRBJ1-2; D uncertain. Trimming took 0 bases from V and 4 from J, leaving 12 bases between them. Germline V gene sequence: CDR1 MGHRA, CDR2 YSYEKL. The CDR3 runs 15 residues. The CDR3 region is CASSQDARVGYGYTF. The CDR3 nucleotides are TGCGCCAGCAGCCAAGATGCCCGGGTCGGCTATGGCTACACCTTC.

V usage is TRBV15 and J usage is TRBJ1-5; unclear D gene. Trimming removed 0 bases at V and 5 bases at J, with 5 bases between. This CDR3 region has 13 residues. CDR1 is LNHNV, CDR2 YYDKDF, per germline (reference sequence). The CDR3 bases are TGTGCCACCAGCAGAGATCCAGATCAGCCCCAGCATTTT. Its protein product is CATSRDPDQPQHF. Full variable domain (missing parts from reference TRBV15 and TRBJ1-5): DAMVIQNPRYQVTQFGKPVTLSCSQTLNHNVMYWYQQKSSQAPKLLFHYYDKDFNNEADTPDNFQSRRPNTSFCFLDIRSPGLGDTAMYLCATSRDPDQPQHFGDGTRLSIL.

The chain employs TRBV7-9 and TRBJ2-5, with 12 bases aligning to TRBD2. The CDR3 totals 14 residues. Germline V gene data show CDR1 as SEHNR and CDR2 as FQNEAQ (reference sequence). With V trimmed by 5 bases and J by 5 bases, 3 bases remained unmatched. In DNA form, the CDR3 reads TGTGCCAGCAGCCCCGGGACTAGCGGGGAGACCCAGTACTTC. It translates to CASSPGTSGETQYF.

The gene calls are TRBV4-1 and TRBJ1-1; D uncertain. Looked up from germline, CDR1 is MGHRA and CDR2 is YSYEKL. V lost 0 bases and J lost 5, with 13 bases in between. CDR3 size: 15 residues. CDR3 DNA: TGCGCCAGCAGCCAAGATCCGTCGGGTTGGACTGAAGCTTTCTTT. Translating it yields CASSQDPSGWTEAFF.

The rearrangement joins TRBV7-2 to TRBJ1-3; D remains unclear. Germline CDR1 is SGHTA and CDR2 is FQGNSA. V was pared by 5 bases and J by 4 bases, with 9 bases between. CDR3 length: 13 residues. The chain's CDR3 is CASSPTLGNTIYF. Here the CDR3 DNA reads TGTGCCAGCAGCCCTACTCTGGGAAACACCATATATTTT.

The chain links TRBV9 to TRBJ2-5, with a weak D call TRBD2 (6 bases). Germline V gene data show CDR1 as SGDLS and CDR2 as YYNGEE. V dropped 0 bases and J dropped 2 bases, with 17 bases sitting between them. This CDR3 comprises 17 residues. The CDR3 region is CASSVGHPGTGQETQYF. Here the CDR3 DNA reads TGTGCCAGCAGCGTAGGCCACCCCGGGACTGGGCAAGAGACCCAGTACTTC.

V and J are TRBV19 and TRBJ2-6, with unresolved D. V lost 2 bases, J lost 0 bases, and 8 bases lay in between. In germline, CDR1 is LNHDA, CDR2 SQIVND (reference sequence). The CDR3 is 16 amino acids. This CDR3 is CASSIHRFSGANVLTF. The CDR3, as DNA: TGTGCCAGTAGTATACACCGGTTCTCTGGGGCCAACGTCCTGACTTTC.

The V gene is TRBV7-2, the J gene TRBJ1-2; 9 positions match TRBD1. From germline, CDR1 is SGHTA and CDR2 FQGNSA. V lost 5 bases to trimming and J lost 6 bases; unmatched junction nucleotides: 7. This CDR3 spans 14 amino acids. The CDR3 protein is CASSPGQGSDGYTF. The CDR3 DNA reads as TGTGCCAGCAGCCCCGGACAGGGGTCCGATGGCTACACCTTC.

The CDR3 DNA follows: TGTGCCAGCAGCCAAGGAGAAACCTATGGCTACACCTTC. Translation: CASSQGETYGYTF. The V and J genes are TRBV4-2 and TRBJ1-2; D gene ambiguous. Per germline, CDR1 LGHNA and CDR2 YNFKEQ. This CDR3 comprises 13 residues. V was cut by 1 base and J by 4 bases, with 7 bases left in between.

Of note for this clone: A read error may produce the germline difference seen at one junction end. The CDR3 is CASSSGQGAGNTLYF. The CDR3 DNA sequence: TGCGCCAGCAGCTCGGGACAGGGGGCTGGAAACACCCTATATTTT. The chain carries TRBV4-1 and TRBJ1-3; 12 bases agree with TRBD1. The CDR3 consists of 15 residues. Germline CDR1 reads MGHRA; CDR2 reads YSYEKL.